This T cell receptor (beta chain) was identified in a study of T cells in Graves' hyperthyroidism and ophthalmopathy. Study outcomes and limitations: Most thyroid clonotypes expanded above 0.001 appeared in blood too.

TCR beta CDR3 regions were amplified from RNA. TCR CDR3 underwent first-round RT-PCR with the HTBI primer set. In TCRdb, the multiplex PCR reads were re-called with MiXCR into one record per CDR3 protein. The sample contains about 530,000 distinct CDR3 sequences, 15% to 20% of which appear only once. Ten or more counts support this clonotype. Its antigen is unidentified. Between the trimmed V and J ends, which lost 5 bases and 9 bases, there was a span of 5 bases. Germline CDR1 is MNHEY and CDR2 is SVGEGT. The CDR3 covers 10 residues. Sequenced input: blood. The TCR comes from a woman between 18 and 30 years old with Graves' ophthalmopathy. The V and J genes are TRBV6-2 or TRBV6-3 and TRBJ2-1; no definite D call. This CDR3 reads CASSSVEQFF. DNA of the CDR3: TGTGCCAGCAGTAGTGTTGAGCAGTTCTTC.